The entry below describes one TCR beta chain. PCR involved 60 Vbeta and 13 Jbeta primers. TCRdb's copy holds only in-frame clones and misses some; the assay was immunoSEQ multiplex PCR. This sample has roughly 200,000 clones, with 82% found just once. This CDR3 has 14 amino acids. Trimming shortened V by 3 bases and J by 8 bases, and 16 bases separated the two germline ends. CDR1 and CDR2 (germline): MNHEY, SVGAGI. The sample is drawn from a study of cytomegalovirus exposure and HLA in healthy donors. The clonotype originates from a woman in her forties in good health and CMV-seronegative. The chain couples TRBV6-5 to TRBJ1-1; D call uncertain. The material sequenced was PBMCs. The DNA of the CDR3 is TGTGCCAGCAGTTATGGTATGTCGGGAAACGAAGCTTTCTTT. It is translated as CASSYGMSGNEAFF.